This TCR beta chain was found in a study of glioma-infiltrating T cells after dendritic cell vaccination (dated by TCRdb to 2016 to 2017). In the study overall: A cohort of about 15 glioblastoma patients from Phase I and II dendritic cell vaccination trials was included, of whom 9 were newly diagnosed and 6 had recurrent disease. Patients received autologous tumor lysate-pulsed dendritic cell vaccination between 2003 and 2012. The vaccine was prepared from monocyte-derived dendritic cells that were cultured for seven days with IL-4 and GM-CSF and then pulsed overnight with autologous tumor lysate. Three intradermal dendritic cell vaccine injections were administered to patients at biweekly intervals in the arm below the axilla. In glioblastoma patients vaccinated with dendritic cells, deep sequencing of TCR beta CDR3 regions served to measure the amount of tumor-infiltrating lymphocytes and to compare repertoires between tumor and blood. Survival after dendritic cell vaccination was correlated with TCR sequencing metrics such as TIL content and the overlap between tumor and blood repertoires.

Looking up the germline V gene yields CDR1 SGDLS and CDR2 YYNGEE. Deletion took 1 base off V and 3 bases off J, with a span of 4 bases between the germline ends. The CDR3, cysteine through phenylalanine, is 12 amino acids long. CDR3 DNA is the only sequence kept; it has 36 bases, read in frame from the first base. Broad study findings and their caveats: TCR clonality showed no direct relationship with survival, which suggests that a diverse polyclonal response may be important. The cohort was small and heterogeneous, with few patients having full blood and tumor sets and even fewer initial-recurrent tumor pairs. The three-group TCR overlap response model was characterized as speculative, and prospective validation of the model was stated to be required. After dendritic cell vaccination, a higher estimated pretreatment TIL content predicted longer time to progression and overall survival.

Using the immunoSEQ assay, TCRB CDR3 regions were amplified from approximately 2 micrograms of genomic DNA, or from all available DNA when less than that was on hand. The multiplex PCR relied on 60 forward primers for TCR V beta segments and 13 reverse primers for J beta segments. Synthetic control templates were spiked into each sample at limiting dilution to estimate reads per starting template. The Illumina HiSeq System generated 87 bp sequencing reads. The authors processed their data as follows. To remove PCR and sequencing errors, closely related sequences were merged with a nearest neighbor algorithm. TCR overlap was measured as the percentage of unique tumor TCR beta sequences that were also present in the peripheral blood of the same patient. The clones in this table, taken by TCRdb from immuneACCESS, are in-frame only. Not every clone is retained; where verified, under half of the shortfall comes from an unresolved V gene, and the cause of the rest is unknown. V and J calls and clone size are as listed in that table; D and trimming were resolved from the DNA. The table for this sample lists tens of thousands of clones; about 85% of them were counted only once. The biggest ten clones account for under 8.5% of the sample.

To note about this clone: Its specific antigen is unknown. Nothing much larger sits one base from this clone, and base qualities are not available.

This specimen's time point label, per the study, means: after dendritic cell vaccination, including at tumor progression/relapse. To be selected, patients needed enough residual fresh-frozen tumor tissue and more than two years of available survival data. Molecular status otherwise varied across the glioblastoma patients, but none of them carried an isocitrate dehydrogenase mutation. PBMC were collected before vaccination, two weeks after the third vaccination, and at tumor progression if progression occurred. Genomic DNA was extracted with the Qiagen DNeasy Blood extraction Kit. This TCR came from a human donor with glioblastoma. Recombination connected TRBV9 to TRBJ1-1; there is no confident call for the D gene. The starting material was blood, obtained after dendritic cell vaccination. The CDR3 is CASSVSDTEAFF. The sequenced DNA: TGTGCCAGCAGCGTATCGGACACTGAAGCTTTCTTT.